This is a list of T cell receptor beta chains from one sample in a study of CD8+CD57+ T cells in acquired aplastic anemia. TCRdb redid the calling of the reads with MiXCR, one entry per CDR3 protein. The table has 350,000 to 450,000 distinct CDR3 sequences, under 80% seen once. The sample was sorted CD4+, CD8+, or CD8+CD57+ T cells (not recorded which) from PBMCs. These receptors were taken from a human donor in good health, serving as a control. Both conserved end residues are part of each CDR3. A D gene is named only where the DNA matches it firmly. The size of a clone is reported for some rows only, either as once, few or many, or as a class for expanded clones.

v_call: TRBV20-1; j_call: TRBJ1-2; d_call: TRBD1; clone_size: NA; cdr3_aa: CSAQGAEGYTF; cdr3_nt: TGCAGTGCTCAGGGGGCAGAGGGGTATACCTTC
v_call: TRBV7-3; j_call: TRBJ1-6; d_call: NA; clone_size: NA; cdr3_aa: CASSYEAQDTHHFF; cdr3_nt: TGTGCCAGCAGCTACGAGGCCCAAGACACACACCACTTCTTT
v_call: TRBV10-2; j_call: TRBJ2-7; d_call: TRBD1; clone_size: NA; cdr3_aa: CASSAGQLYEQYF; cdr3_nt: TGCGCCAGCAGTGCGGGACAGCTCTACGAGCAGTACTTC
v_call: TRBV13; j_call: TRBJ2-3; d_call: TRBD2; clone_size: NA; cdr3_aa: CASSSHPGLAGSTDTQYF; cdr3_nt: TGTGCCAGCAGTTCCCATCCAGGACTAGCGGGGAGCACAGATACGCAGTATTTT
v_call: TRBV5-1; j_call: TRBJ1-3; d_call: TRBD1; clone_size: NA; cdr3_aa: CASSCPRTGSGNTIYF; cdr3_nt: TGTGCCAGCAGCTGCCCCCGGACAGGGTCTGGAAACACCATATATTTT
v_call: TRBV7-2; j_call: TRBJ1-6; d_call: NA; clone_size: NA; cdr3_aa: CASSSGGRDLSPLHF; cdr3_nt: TGTGCCAGCAGCTCTGGGGGCAGGGATTTATCCCCCCTCCACTTT
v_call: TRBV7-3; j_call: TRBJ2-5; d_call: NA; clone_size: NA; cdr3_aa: CASSLGAHGEYF; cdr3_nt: TGTGCCAGCAGCCTAGGAGCGCACGGGGAGTACTTC
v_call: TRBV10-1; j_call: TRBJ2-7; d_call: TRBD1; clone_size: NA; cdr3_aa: CASSEKTGGHGYEQYF; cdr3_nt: TGCGCCAGCAGTGAGAAGACAGGGGGTCACGGGTACGAGCAGTACTTC
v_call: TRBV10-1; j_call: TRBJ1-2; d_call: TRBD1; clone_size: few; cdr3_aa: CASSATGGNGYTF; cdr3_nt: TGCGCCAGCAGTGCGACAGGGGGCAACGGCTACACCTTC
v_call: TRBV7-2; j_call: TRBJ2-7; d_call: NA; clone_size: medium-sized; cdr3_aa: CASSFSYEQYF; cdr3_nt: TGTGCCAGCAGCTTCTCCTACGAGCAGTACTTC
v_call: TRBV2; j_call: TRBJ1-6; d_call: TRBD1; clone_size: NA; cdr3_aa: CASKDRGPQLHF; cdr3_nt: TGTGCCAGCAAGGACAGGGGGCCGCAGCTCCACTTT
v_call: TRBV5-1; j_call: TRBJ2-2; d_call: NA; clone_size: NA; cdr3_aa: CASSLVLGGTGELFF; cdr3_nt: TGCGCCAGCAGCTTGGTGCTAGGGGGCACCGGGGAGCTGTTTTTT
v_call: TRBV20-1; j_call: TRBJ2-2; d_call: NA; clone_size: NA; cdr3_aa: CSARSSGVGYTGELFF; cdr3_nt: TGCAGTGCTCGATCTTCCGGAGTTGGATACACCGGGGAGCTGTTTTTT
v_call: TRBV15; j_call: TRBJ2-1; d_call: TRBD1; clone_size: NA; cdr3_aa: CASSKPGDRYRNEQFF; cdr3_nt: TGTGCCAGCAGCAAACCCGGGGACAGATACAGGAATGAGCAGTTCTTC
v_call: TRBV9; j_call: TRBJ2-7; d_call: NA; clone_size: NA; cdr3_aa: CASSEEARQASQHYF; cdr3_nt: TGTGCCAGCAGTGAAGAAGCAAGACAGGCGTCTCAGCACTACTTC
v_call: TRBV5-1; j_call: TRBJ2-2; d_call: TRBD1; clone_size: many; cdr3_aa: CASSLSQGARTGELFF; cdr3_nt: TGCGCCAGCAGCTTGAGCCAGGGGGCGCGGACCGGGGAGCTGTTTTTT
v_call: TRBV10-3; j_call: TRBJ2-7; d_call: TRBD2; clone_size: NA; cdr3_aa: CAISEASGGAYEQYF; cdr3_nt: TGTGCCATCAGTGAGGCTAGCGGGGGGGCCTACGAGCAGTACTTC
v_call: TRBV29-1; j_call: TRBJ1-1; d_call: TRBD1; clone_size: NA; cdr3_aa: CSGNRGLTEAFF; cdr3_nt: TGCAGCGGAAACAGGGGGCTAACTGAAGCTTTCTTT
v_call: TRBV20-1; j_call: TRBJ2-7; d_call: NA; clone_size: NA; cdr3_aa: CSAREYYEYYF; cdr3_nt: TGCAGCGCTCGCGAGTACTACGAGTACTACTTC
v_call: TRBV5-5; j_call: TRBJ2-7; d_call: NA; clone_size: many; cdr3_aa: CASSLSTDTEQYF; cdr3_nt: TGTGCCAGCAGCTTGTCTACAGATACCGAGCAGTACTTC
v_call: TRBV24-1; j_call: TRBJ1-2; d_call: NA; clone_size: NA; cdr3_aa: CATSDGPTGDYGYTF; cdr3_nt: TGTGCCACCAGTGACGGGCCGACGGGGGACTATGGCTACACCTTC
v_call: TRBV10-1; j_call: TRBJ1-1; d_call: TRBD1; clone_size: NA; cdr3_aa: CASSGGGQGALAFF; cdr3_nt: TGCGCCAGCAGTGGGGGAGGACAGGGCGCTTTAGCTTTCTTT
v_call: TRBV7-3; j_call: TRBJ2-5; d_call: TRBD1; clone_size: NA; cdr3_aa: CASSKNRGRGETQYF; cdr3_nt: TGTGCCAGCAGCAAAAACAGGGGGCGCGGGGAGACCCAGTACTTC
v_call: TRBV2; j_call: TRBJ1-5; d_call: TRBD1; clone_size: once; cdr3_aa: CASSLRTGPGQHQHF; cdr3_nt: TGTGCCAGCAGCTTGAGGACAGGGCCTGGCCAGCACCAGCACTTT
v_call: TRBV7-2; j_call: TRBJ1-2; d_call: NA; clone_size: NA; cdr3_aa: CASSPSGRNYGYTF; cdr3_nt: TGTGCCAGCAGCCCAAGCGGACGGAACTATGGCTACACCTTC
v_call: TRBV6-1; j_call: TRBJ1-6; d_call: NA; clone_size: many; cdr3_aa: CASGPKGYNSPLHF; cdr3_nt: TGTGCCAGCGGCCCGAAGGGTTATAATTCACCCCTCCACTTT
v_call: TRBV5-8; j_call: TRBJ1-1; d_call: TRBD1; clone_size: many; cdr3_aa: CASSFTTGVKGTEAFF; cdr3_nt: TGTGCCAGCAGCTTTACGACAGGGGTTAAAGGCACTGAAGCTTTCTTT
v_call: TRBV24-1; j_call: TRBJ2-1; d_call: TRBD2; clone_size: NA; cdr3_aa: CATSDTRTSGGFNEQFF; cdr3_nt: TGTGCCACCAGTGATACTAGGACTAGCGGGGGATTTAATGAGCAGTTCTTC
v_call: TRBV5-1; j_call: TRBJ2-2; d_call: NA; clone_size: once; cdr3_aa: CASSLLLGIGATGELFF; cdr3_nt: TGTGCCAGCAGCCTCTTATTAGGGATAGGGGCCACCGGGGAGCTGTTTTTT
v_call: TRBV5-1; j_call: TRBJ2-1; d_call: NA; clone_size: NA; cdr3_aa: CASSLSLRLRENELFF; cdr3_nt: TGCGCCAGCAGCTTGAGCTTACGGCTAAGAGAAAATGAGCTCTTCTTC
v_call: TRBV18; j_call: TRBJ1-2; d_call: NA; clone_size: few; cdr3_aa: CASSLRTENYGYTF; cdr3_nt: TGTGCCAGCTCACTCCGGACAGAAAACTATGGCTACACCTTC
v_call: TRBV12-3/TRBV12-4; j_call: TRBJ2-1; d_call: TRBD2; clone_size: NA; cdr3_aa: CASSTARGGYNEQFF; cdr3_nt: TGTGCCAGCAGTACAGCTCGCGGGGGTTACAATGAGCAGTTCTTC
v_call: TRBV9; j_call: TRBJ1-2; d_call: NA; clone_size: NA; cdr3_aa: CASSAGAKDGHNF; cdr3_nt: TGTGCCAGCAGTGCGGGGGCTAAGGATGGCCACAATTTC
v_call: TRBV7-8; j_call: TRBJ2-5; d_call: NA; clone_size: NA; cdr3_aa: CASSLRDGGRYGYQYF; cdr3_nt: TGTGCCAGCAGCTTAAGGGACGGAGGACGATATGGCTACCAGTACTTC
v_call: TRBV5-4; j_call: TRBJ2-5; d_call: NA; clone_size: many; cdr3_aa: CASSGGRIETQYF; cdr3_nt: TGTGCCAGCAGCGGGGGACGAATTGAGACCCAGTACTTC
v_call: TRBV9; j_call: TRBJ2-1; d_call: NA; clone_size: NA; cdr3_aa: CASSPTAFPSF; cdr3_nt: TGTGCCAGCAGCCCAACAGCGTTCCCGTCCTTC
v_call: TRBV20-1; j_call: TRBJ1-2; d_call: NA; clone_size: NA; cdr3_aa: CSARHIDSRYTF; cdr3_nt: TGCAGTGCTAGACATATTGACTCTCGATACACCTTC
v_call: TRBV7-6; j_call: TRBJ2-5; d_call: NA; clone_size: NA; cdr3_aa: CASSLVRGNIPTHYF; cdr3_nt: TGTGCCAGCAGCTTAGTCCGGGGGAATATACCCACCCACTACTTC
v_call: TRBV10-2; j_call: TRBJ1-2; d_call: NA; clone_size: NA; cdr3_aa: CASSDGQNLYGYTF; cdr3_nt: TGCGCCAGCAGTGACGGCCAGAACCTCTATGGCTACACCTTC
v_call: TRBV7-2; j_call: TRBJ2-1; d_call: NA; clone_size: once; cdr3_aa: CASTLGNEQFF; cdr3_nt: TGTGCCAGCACCCTTGGAAATGAGCAGTTCTTC
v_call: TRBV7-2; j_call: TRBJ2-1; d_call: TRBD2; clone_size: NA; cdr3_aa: CASSLAGLAGGIRQFF; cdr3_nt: TGTGCCAGCAGCTTAGCGGGACTAGCGGGGGGGATAAGGCAGTTCTTC
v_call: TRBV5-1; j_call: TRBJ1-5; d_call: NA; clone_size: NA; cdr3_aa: CASRCDRCAQPQHF; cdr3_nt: TGTGCCAGCAGATGCGACAGGTGCGCTCAGCCCCAGCATTTT
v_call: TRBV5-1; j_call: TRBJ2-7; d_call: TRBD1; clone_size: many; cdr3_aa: CASSLDGTGAYEQYF; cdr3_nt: TGCGCCAGCAGCTTGGACGGGACAGGGGCCTACGAGCAGTACTTC